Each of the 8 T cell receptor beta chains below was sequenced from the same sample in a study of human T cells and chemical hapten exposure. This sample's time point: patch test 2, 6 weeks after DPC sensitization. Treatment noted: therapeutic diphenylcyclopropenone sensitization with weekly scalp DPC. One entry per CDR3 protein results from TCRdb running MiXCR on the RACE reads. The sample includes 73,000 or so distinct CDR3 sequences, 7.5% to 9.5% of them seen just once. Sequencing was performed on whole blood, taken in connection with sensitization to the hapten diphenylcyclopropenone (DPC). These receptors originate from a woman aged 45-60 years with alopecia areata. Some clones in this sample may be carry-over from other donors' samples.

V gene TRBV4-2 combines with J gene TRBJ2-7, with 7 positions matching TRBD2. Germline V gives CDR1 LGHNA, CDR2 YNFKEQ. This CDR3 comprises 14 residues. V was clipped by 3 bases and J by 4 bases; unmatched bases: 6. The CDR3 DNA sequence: TGTGCCAGCAGCCAGGGGGGGGACCATTACGAGCAGTACTTC. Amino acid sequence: CASSQGGDHYEQYF.

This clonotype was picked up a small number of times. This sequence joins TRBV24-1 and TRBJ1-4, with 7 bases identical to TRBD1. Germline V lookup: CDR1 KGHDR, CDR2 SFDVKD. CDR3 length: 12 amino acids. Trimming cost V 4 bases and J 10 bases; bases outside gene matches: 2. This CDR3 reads CATSDHRGKLFF. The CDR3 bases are TGTGCCACCAGTGACCACAGGGGAAAACTGTTTTTT.

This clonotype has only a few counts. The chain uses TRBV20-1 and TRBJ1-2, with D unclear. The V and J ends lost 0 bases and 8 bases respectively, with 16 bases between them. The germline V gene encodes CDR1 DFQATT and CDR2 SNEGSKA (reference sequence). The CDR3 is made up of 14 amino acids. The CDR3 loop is CSAREAGNLIGYTF. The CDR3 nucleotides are TGCAGTGCTAGAGAGGCAGGCAACTTAATCGGCTACACCTTC.

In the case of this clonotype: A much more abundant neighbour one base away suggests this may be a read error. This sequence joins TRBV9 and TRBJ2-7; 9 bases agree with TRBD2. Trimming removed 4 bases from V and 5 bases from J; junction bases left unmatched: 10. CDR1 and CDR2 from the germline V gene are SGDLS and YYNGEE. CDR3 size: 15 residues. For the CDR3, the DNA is TGTGCCAGCAGCCCCCGCGGCGGGGGGGCCGACGAGCAGTACTTC. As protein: CASSPRGGGADEQYF.

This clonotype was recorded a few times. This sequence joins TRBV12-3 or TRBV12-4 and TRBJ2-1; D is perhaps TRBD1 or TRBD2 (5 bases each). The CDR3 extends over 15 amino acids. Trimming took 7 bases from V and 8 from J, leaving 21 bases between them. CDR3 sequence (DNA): TGTGCCAGCACTCTCCCCGGGACCCCTGGCGATGAGCAGTTCTTC. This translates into CASTLPGTPGDEQFF.

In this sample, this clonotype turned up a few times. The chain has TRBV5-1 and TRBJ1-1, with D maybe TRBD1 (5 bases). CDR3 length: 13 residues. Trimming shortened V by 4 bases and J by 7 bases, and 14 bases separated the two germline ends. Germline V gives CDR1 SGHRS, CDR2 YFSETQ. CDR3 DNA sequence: TGCGCCAGCAGCCGCAGGGAGGAGGGTGAAGCTTTCTTT. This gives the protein CASSRREEGEAFF.

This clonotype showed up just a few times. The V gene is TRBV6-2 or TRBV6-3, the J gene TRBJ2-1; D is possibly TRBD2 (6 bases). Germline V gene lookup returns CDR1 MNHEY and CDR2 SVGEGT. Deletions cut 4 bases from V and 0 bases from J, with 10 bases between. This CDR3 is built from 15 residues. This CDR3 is CASSFYGSSYNEQFF. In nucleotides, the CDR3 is TGTGCCAGCAGTTTTTACGGGAGCTCCTACAATGAGCAGTTCTTC.

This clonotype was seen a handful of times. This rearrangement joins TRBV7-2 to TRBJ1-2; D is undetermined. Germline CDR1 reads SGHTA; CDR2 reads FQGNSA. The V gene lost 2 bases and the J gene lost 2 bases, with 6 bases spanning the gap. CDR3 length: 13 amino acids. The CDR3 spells CASSLYSNYGYTF. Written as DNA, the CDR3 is TGTGCCAGCAGCTTATACAGCAACTATGGCTACACCTTC.